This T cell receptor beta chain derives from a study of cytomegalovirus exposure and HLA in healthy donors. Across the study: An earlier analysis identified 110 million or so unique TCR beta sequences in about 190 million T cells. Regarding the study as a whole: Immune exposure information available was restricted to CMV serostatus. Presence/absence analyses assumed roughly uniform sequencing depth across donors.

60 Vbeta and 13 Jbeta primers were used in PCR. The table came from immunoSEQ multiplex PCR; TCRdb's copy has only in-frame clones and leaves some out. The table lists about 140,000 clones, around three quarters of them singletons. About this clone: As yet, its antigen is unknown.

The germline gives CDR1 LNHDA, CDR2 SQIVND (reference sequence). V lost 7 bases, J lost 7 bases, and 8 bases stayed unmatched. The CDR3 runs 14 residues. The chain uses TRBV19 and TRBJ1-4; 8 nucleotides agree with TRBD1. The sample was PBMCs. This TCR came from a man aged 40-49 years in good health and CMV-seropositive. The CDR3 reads CASTWDRTGEKLFF. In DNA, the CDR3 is TGTGCCAGTACATGGGACAGGACGGGTGAAAAACTGTTTTTT.